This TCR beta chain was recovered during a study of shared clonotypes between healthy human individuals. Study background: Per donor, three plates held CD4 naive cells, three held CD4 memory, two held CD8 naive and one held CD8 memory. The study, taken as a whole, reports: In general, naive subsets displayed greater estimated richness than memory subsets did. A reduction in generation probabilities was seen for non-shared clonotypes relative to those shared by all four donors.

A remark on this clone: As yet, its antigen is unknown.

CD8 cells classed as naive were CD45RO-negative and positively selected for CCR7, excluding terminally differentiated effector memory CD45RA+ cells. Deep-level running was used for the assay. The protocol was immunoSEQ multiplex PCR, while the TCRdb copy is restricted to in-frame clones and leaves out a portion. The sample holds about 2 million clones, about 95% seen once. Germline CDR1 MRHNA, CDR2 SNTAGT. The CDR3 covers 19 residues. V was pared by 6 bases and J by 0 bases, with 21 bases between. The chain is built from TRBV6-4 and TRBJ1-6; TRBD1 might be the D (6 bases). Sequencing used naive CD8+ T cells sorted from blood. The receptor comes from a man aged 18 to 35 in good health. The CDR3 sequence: CASSAELNRASSYNSPLHF. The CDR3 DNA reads TGTGCCAGCAGCGCCGAATTAAACAGGGCGAGCTCCTATAATTCACCCCTCCACTTT.